This T cell receptor (beta chain) derives from a study of blood T cell repertoires in COVID-19. Data came from immunoSEQ multiplex PCR; TCRdb stores just in-frame clones and leaves some out. This table has 40,000 to 55,000 clones, approximately 94% appearing once. CDR3 size: 13 residues. Trimming shortened V by 3 bases and J by 9 bases, and 13 bases separated the two germline ends. Germline CDR1 SGHDT, CDR2 YYEEEE. This chain connects TRBV5-6 to TRBJ2-1, with a tentative D call TRBD2 (6 bases). The sequence was obtained from a man aged 50-60 years with COVID-19, enrolled during active disease. The sequencing sample was made of peripheral blood. The CDR3 sequence: CASSYGLGGEQFF. CDR3 DNA: TGTGCCAGCAGCTACGGACTCGGGGGTGAGCAGTTCTTC.